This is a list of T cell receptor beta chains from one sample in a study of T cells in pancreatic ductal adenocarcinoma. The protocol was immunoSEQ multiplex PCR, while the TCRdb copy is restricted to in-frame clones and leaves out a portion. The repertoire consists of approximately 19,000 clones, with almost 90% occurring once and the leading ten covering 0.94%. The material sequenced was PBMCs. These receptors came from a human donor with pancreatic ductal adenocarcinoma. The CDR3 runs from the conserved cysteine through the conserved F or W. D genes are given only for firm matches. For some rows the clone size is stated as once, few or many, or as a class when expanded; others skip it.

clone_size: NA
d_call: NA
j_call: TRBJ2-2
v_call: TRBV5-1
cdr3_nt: TGCGCCAGCAGCCCGAGCGGCGCCGGGGAGCTGTTTTTT
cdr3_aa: CASSPSGAGELFF

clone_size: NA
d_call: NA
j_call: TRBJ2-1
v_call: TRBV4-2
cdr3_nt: TGTGCCAGCAGCCAAGTAGGGGGGGCCTCCTACAATGAGCAGTTCTTC
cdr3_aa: CASSQVGGASYNEQFF

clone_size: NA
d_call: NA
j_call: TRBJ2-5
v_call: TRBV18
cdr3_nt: TGTGCCAGCTCACCAAACGGTTCGACGCAACCAGGATGGACCCAGTACTTC
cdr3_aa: CASSPNGSTQPGWTQYF

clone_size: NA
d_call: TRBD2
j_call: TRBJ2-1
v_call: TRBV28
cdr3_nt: TGTGCCAGCAACGGGGGGTGGAATGAGCAGTTCTTC
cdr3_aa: CASNGGWNEQFF

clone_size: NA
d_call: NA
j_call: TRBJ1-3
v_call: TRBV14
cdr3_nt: TGTGCCAGCAGCTATGGACAGATCTCTGGAAACACCATATATTTT
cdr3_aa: CASSYGQISGNTIYF

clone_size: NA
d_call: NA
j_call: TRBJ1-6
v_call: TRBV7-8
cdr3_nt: TGTGCCAGCAGCGAATCCGGGACAACCGGCATCCCCCTCCACTTT
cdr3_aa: CASSESGTTGIPLHF

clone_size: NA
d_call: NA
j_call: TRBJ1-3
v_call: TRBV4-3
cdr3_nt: TGCGCCAGCAGCCAATCCCTCGGAGGGACTGGAAACACCATATATTTT
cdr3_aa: CASSQSLGGTGNTIYF

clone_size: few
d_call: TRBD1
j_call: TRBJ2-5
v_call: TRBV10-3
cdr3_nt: TGTGCCATCAGTGGTGGGGACAGGCAGGTATCGATGGAGACCCAGTACTTC
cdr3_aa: CAISGGDRQVSMETQYF

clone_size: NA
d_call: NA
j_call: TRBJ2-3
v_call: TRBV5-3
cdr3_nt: TGTGCCAGAAGCCCGGGGTTCTCTAGCACAGATACGCAGTATTTT
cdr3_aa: CARSPGFSSTDTQYF

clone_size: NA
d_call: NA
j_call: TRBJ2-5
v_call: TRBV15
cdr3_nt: TGTGCCACCAGCAGAGCCCAGGACCAAGAGACCCAGTACTTC
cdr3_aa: CATSRAQDQETQYF

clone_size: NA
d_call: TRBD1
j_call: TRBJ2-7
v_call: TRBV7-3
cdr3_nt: TGTGCCAGCAGCTCCGCCGATTGGACAGGGGCTAAGTACTTC
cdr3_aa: CASSSADWTGAKYF

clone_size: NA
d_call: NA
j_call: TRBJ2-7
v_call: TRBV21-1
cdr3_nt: TGTGCCAGCAGGTACAACAACCGGGACAGGGGCTCAAACGAGCAGTACTTC
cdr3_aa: CASRYNNRDRGSNEQYF

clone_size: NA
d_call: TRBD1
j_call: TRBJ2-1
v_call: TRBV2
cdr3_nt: TGTGCCAGCAGCCCTGACAGGGGGTCTTACAATGAGCAGTTCTTC
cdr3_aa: CASSPDRGSYNEQFF

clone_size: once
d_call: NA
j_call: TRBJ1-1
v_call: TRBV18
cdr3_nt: TGTGCCAGCTCACCAGTCGTGAACACTGAAGCTTTCTTT
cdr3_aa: CASSPVVNTEAFF

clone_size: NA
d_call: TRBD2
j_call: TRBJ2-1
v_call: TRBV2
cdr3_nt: TGTGCCAGCGGGGCGGGGGGCTCCTACAATGAGCAGTTCTTC
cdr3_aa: CASGAGGSYNEQFF

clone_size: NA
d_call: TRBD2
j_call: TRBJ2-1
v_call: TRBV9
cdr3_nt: TGTGCCAGCAGCCATCTATCCCCAGCGGGGGTGAACAATGAGCAGTTCTTC
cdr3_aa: CASSHLSPAGVNNEQFF

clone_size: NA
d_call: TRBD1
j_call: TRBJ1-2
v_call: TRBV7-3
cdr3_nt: TGTGCCAGCAGCGCCGGACAGGGGCCACAGGATGGCTACACCTTC
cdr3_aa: CASSAGQGPQDGYTF

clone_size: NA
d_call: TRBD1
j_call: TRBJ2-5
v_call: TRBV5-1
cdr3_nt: TGCGCCAGCAGCTTGGTGACAGGGACGGAGACCCAGTACTTC
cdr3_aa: CASSLVTGTETQYF

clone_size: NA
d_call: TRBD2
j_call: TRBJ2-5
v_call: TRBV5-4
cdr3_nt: TGTGCCAGCAGCTTAGGTAGCGGGGAAATGGGGACCCAGTACTTC
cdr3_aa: CASSLGSGEMGTQYF

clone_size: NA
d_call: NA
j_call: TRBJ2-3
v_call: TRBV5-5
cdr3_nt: TGTGCCAGCAGGATAGACAGGGATACGCAGTATTTT
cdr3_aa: CASRIDRDTQYF

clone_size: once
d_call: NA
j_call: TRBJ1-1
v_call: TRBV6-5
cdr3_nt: TGTGCCAGCAGTTACCAGGAGAACACTGAAGCTTTCTTT
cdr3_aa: CASSYQENTEAFF

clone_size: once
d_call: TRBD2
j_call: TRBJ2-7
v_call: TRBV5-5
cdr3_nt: TGTGCCAGCAGCTTTGGTAGCGGGCTGGGCGAGCAGTACTTC
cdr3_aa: CASSFGSGLGEQYF

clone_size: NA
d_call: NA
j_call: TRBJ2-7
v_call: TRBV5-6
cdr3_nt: TGTGCCAGCACCTCGGGGGGCGGGGACGAGCAGTACTTC
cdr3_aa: CASTSGGGDEQYF

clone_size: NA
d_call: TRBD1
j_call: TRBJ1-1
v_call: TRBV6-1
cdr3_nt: TGTGCCAGCGAAAGACAGGGTGAAGCTTTCTTT
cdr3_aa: CASERQGEAFF

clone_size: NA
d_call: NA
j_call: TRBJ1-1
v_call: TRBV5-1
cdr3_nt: TGCGCCAGCAGCTTGGCAGGGGCGGACACTGAAGCTTTCTTT
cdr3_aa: CASSLAGADTEAFF

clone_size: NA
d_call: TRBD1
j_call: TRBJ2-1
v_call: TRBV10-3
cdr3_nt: TGTGCCATCAGTGAGCCGGGACAGGGGTGGGTCGAGCAGTTCTTC
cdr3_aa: CAISEPGQGWVEQFF

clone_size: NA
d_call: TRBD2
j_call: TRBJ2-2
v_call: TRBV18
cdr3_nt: TGTGCCAGCTCACCACCTTCGGCGGGGGGCCCACGTGTCGGGGAGCTGTTTTTT
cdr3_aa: CASSPPSAGGPRVGELFF

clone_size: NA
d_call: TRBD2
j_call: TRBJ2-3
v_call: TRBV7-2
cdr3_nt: TGTGCCAGCAGCGCTGGGGGACTAGCCCCGGGGTGGAGCACAGATACGCAGTATTTT
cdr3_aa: CASSAGGLAPGWSTDTQYF

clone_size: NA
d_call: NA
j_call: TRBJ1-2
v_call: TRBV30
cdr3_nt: TGTGCTGCCCGGGGGGGGGTCGACTATGGCTACACCTTC
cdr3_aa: CAARGGVDYGYTF

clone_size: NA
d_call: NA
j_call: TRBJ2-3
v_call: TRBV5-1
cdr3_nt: TGCGCCAGCAGCTTGGGGACAGTGGAAGATACGCAGTATTTT
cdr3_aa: CASSLGTVEDTQYF

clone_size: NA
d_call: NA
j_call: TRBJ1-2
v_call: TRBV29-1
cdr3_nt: TGCAGCGTTCAGGGGAGCTATGGCTACACCTTC
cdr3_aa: CSVQGSYGYTF

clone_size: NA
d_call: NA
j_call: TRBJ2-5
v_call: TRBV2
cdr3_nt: TGTGCCAGCAGTGAGGAGGCAACGGAGACCCAGTACTTC
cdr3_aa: CASSEEATETQYF

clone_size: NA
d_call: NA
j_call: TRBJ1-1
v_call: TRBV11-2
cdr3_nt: TGTGCCAGCAGCTTAGGACAATCTGCTGAAGCTTTCTTT
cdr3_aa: CASSLGQSAEAFF

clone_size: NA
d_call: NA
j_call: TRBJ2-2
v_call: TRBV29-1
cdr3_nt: TGCAGCGCTAATAGTGAGGCGGGTTTCGGGGAGCTGTTTTTT
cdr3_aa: CSANSEAGFGELFF

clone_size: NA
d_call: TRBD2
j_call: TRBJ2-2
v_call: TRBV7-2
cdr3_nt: TGTGCCAGCAGCTTATCGGGGGGTTCGAACACCGGGGAGCTGTTTTTT
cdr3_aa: CASSLSGGSNTGELFF

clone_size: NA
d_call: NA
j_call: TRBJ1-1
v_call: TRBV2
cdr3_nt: TGTGCCAGCACCCAGGACACGAACACTGAAGCTTTCTTT
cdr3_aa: CASTQDTNTEAFF

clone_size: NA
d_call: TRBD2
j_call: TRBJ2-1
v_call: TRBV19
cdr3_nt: TGTGCCAGTAGCCGACTAGCGGGGGGGTACAATGAGCAGTTCTTC
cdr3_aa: CASSRLAGGYNEQFF

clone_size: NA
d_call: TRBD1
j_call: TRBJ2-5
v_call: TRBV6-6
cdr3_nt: TGTGCCAGCAGTTACCAGGGCAGGGGGGAGACCCAGTACTTC
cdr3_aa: CASSYQGRGETQYF

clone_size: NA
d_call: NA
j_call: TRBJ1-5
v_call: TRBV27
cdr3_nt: TGTGCCAGCAGTTCCCATAGCAATCAGCCCCAGCATTTT
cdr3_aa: CASSSHSNQPQHF

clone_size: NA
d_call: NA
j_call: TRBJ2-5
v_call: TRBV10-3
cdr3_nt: TGTGCCATCAGTGAGTCCCTGGCAGCCCAGTACTTC
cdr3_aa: CAISESLAAQYF

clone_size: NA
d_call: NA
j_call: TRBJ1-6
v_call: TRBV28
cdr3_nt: TGTGCCAGCAGTTTTATCGACCAGGGCTTTTATAATTCACCCCTCCACTTT
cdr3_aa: CASSFIDQGFYNSPLHF

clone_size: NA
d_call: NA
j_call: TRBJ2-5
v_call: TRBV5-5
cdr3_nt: TGTGCCAGCAGCTCAGGCCGACAGTTAGAGACCCAGTACTTC
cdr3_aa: CASSSGRQLETQYF

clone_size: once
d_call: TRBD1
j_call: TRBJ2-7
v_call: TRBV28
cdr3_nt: TGTGCCAGCAGTGCGGGGACAGGAGGCTACGAGCAGTACTTC
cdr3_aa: CASSAGTGGYEQYF

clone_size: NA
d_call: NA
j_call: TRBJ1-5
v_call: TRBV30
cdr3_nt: TGTGCCTGGAGTGACCGACCGTCAGGGTTGGATCAGCCCCAGCATTTT
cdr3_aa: CAWSDRPSGLDQPQHF

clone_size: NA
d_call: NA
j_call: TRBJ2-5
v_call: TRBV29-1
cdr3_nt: TGCAGCGTTGAAGATCAGTGGGAGACCCAGTACTTC
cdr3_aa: CSVEDQWETQYF

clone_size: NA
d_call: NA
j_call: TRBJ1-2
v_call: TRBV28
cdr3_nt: TGTGCCAGCAGTTTACAGGGCTCCTTTGGCTATGGCTACACCTTC
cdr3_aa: CASSLQGSFGYGYTF

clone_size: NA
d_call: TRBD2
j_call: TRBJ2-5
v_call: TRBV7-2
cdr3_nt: TGTGCCAGCAGCTTAGTGTCTGGGGGGGGTAGGAGAGAGACCCAGTACTTC
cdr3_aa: CASSLVSGGGRRETQYF

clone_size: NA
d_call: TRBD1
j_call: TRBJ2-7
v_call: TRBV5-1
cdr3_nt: TGCGCCAGCAGCTTAGGGACAGGCACCTACGAGCAGTACTTC
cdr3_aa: CASSLGTGTYEQYF

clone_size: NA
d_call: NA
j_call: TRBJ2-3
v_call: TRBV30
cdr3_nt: TGTGCCTGGAGTGATAATAGCCAAGTTCGCGATACGCAGTATTTT
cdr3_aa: CAWSDNSQVRDTQYF

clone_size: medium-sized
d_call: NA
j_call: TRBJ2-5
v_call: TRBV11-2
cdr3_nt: TGTGCCAGCAGCTTACAGGAGACCCAGTACTTC
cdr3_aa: CASSLQETQYF

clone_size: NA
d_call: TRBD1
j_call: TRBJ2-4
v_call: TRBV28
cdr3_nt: TGTGCCAGCATCGCAACCGGGACAGGCAAAAACATTCAGTACTTC
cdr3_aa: CASIATGTGKNIQYF

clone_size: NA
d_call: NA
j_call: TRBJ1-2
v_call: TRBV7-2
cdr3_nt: TGTGCCAGCAGCCACCCTGAGGACTCAACCTATGGCTACACCTTC
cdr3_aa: CASSHPEDSTYGYTF

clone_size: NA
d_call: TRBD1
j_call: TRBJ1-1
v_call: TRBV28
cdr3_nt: TGTGCCAGCAGCCCCCCTGACAGGGCCGAAGCTTTCTTT
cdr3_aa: CASSPPDRAEAFF

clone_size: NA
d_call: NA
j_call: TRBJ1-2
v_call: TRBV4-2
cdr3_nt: TGTGCCAGCAGCCAAGACAGGGGTCTTGACTATGGCTACACCTTC
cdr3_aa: CASSQDRGLDYGYTF

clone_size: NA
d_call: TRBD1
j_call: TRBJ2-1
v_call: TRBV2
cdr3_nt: TGTGCCAGCAGTGAAGTAGGGGGCAGCTACAATGAGCAGTTCTTC
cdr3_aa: CASSEVGGSYNEQFF

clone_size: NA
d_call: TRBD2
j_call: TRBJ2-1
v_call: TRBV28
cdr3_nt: TGTGCCAGCTTCTCCTTAGCGGGGGGCTCCTACAATGAGCAGTTCTTC
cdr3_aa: CASFSLAGGSYNEQFF

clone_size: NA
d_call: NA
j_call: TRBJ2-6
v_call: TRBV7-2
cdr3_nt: TGTGCCAGCAGCGCGAGAACAGGGACTGGGGCCAACGTCCTGACTTTC
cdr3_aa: CASSARTGTGANVLTF

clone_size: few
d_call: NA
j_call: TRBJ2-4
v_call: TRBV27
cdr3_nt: TGTGCCAGTCAGGGAAACAAAAACATTCAGTACTTC
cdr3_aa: CASQGNKNIQYF

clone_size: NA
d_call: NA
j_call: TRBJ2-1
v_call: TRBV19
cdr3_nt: TGTGCCAGTAACGATCGACAGGTCTACAATGAGCAGTTCTTC
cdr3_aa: CASNDRQVYNEQFF